The clone carrying this TCR beta chain was seen only a few times. Its antigen is unidentified. The data derive from a study of cytomegalovirus exposure and HLA in healthy donors. Across the study: Tens of millions of unique TCRs, all from HLA-typed donors, were included in an early release of the data. Points from the study as a whole: The listing of 150 to 200 TCR beta chains classed them as cytomegalovirus-associated. A later analysis reportedly found fewer N-insertions in an Asian-associated ancestry cluster than the roughly 730-donor mean.

The study ran its PCR with 60 Vbeta and 13 Jbeta primers. The repertoire was sequenced with immunoSEQ multiplex PCR; TCRdb's copy has only in-frame clones and lacks some. The data show 120,000 to 150,000 clones, 73% seen once. Germline-derived CDR1 and CDR2 are MGHRA and YSYEKL. The V gene lost 4 bases and the J gene lost 8 bases, with 19 bases spanning the gap. The CDR3 length is 15 residues. The chain employs TRBV4-1 and TRBJ2-3; TRBD2 is a possible D gene (6 bases). What was sequenced was PBMCs. This receptor was obtained from a human donor in good health. The CDR3 spells CASSPSGTPGITQYF. CDR3 nucleotide sequence: TGCGCCAGCAGCCCCTCCGGGACTCCGGGTATTACGCAGTATTTT.